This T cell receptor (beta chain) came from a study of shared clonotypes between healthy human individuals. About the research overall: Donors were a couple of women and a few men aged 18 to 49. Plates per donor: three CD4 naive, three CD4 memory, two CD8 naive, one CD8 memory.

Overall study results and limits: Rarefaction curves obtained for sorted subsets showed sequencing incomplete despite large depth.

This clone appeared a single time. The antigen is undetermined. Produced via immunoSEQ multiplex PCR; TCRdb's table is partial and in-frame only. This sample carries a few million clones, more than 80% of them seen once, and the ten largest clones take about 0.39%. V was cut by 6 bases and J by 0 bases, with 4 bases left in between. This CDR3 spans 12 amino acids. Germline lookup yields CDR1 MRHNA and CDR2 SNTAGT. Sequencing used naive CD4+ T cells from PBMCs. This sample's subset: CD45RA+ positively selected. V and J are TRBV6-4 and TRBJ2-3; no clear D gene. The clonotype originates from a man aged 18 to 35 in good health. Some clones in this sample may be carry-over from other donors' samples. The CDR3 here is CASRESTDTQYF. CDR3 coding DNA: TGTGCCAGCAGGGAGAGCACAGATACGCAGTATTTT.